These 21 T cell receptor beta chains came from one sample sequenced in a study of tumor-infiltrating lymphocytes in primary liver carcinoma. Taking about 19-31 mg of unsorted bulk tissue, the authors co-extracted RNA and DNA. TCR beta cDNA came from approximately 490 ng total RNA, primed with a constant-region primer. Three-round nested multiplex PCR performed with slightly modified ARM-PCR produced the TCR beta libraries. Primers for the first two PCR rounds were TRBV1-TRBV30 forward primers and a C-beta reverse primer (about 11 cycles per round). Each CDR3 protein is one row after TCRdb ran MiXCR on the multiplex PCR reads. In the table there are fewer than 85,000 distinct CDR3 sequences, roughly 71% of which are singletons. The sequencing sample was made of tumor-adjacent normal liver tissue. These receptors were obtained from a man between 40 and 49 years old with primary liver carcinoma and hepatitis B virus infection.

This clonotype was seen at least ten times. The chain joins TRBV29-1 to TRBJ2-1; perhaps TRBD2 as D (5 bases). Trimming pared 1 base from V and 0 bases from J, leaving 10 bases between. CDR3 length equals 15 residues. Germline assignment: CDR1 SQVTM and CDR2 ANQGSEA. The CDR3 DNA sequence: TGCAGCGTTGAAGGCGGGCAGAGCTCCTACAATGAGCAGTTCTTC. Its protein is CSVEGGQSSYNEQFF.

Concerning this clonotype: One end of the junction varies from germline; a read error may be responsible. The V gene is TRBV7-3, the J gene TRBJ2-1; weak D call: TRBD2 (5 bases). Germline V CDR1 and CDR2: SGHTA, FQGTGA. The CDR3 length is 15 residues. CDR3 residues: CASSWGGSSYSEQFF. For the CDR3, the DNA is TGTGCCAGCAGCTGGGGTGGGAGCTCCTACAGTGAGCAGTTCTTC.

This clonotype was detected many times. J is TRBJ2-3 and V is TRBV4-1, with a weak D call TRBD2 (5 bases). There are 15 residues in the CDR3. The germline V and J ends were trimmed by 1 base and 2 bases, with 10 bases remaining between them. Per the germline V gene, CDR1 is MGHRA and CDR2 is YSYEKL. This CDR3 is CASSQVAGVTDTQYF. Written as DNA, the CDR3 is TGCGCCAGCAGCCAAGTCGCGGGCGTCACAGATACGCAGTATTTT.

A few counts support this clonotype. The rearrangement links TRBV29-1 to TRBJ2-5; the D call may be TRBD1 or TRBD2 (5 bases each). CDR1 is SQVTM, CDR2 ANQGSEA, per germline. CDR3 length: 12 residues. The CDR3 DNA reads as TGCAGGGTTAGGGCAGAGGGGGAGACCCAGTACTTC. It yields the protein CRVRAEGETQYF.

The J gene is TRBJ2-2, the V gene TRBV6-1; 9 nucleotides line up with TRBD1. The germline V gene has CDR1 MNHNS and CDR2 SASEGT. Trimming at V came to 7 bases and at J to 11 bases, leaving 11 bases not matched to a gene. The CDR3 has 14 residues. CDR3 sequence reads: CASNTGGDTVELFF. The CDR3 region has the DNA TGTGCCAGCAACACAGGGGGCGACACCGTTGAGCTGTTTTTT.

This clonotype was recorded at least ten times. This chain uses TRBV28 with TRBJ2-3; unclear D gene. Germline values: CDR1 MDHEN, CDR2 SYDVKM. V was pared by 5 bases and J by 0 bases, with 0 bases between. The CDR3 runs to 11 residues. The CDR3 spells CASSSTDTQYF. The CDR3 DNA follows: TGTGCCAGCAGTAGCACAGATACGCAGTATTTT.

V usage is TRBV5-6 and J usage is TRBJ2-3; D not resolved. CDR1 and CDR2 (germline): SGHDT, YYEEEE. This CDR3 has 17 amino acids. Trimming removed 1 base at V and 0 bases at J, with 15 bases between. Here the CDR3 DNA reads TGTGCCAGCAGCTTGAAGTCCTGGTGGAACAGCACAGATACGCAGTATTTT. Translation gives CASSLKSWWNSTDTQYF.

In regard to this clonotype: A read error may produce the germline difference seen at one junction end. This chain uses TRBV7-8 with TRBJ2-1; D is uncertain. CDR1 is SGHVS and CDR2 is FQNEAQ in the germline V gene. The CDR3 runs to 16 residues. The CDR3 DNA reads as TGTGCCAGTAGCTCAGACTTCGGCGGTACCTACATTGAGCAGTTCTTC. It translates to CASSSDFGGTYIEQFF.

The chain joins TRBV6-2 or TRBV6-3 to TRBJ2-1, with D possibly being TRBD2 (6 bases). The CDR3 has 15 amino acids. Germline V gives CDR1 MNHEY, CDR2 SVGEGT. V dropped 8 bases and J dropped 5 bases, with 19 bases sitting between them. The CDR3 DNA reads TGTGCCAGCTTCTCCTGGACTAATGGGAACAATGAGCAGTTCTTC. Its translation: CASFSWTNGNNEQFF.

In its sample, this clonotype was seen many times. The chain couples TRBV28 to TRBJ2-3; D is unresolved. Trimming cost V 3 bases and J 5 bases, with 15 bases left between them. Germline V gene sequence: CDR1 MDHEN, CDR2 SYDVKM. The CDR3 is 15 residues long. Here the CDR3 reads CASSFPLVGLDTQYF. CDR3 DNA sequence: TGTGCCAGCAGTTTCCCGCTAGTGGGTCTAGATACGCAGTATTTT.

Notes on this clonotype: At one end the junction does not follow the germline gene, possibly because of a read error. CDR3: CAGSRTLVSPLHF. CDR3 coding DNA: TGTGCCGGCAGCCGGACACTTGTTTCACCCCTCCACTTT. The rearrangement uses TRBV11-1 and TRBJ1-6; TRBD1 is a possible D gene (5 bases). This CDR3 is built from 13 residues. Germline-derived CDR1 and CDR2 are SGHAT and FQDESV (reference sequence).

Remarks on this clonotype: This clone may be a read error of a much larger clone one base away. J is TRBJ2-1 and V is TRBV7-9; 7 bases are a match to TRBD2. This CDR3 is 15 amino acids long. Trimming removed 4 bases from V and 8 bases from J; junction bases left unmatched: 11. CDR1 is SEHNR, CDR2 FQNEAQ, per germline (reference sequence). The CDR3 sequence: CASSWWEGCIDEQFF. As DNA, the CDR3 is TGTGCCAGCAGCTGGTGGGAGGGGTGCATTGATGAGCAGTTCTTC.

The genes are TRBV29-1 and TRBJ1-5; D call uncertain. Per the germline V gene, CDR1 is SQVTM and CDR2 is ANQGSEA. The CDR3 loop spans 13 amino acids. Written as DNA, the CDR3 is TGCATCGTGAGATGGGGAGACAATCAGCCCCAGCATTTT. Its protein is CIVRWGDNQPQHF.

The chain combines TRBV5-1 with TRBJ2-5; 8 bases map to TRBD1. This CDR3 is built from 13 residues. Germline CDR1 is SGHRS and CDR2 is YFSETQ. The DNA for the CDR3 is TGCGCTGGCAGCTCAGGGGGCGGAGAGACCCAGTACTTC. Translation: CAGSSGGGETQYF.

About this clonotype itself: One junction end disagrees with the germline gene, perhaps due to a read error. The chain uses TRBV5-4 and TRBJ2-1; D gene ambiguous. This CDR3 has 15 amino acids. Germline lookup yields CDR1 SGHNT and CDR2 YYREEE (reference sequence). The CDR3 region is CAGSLGESRYNEQFF. DNA for the CDR3: TGTGCCGGCAGCTTGGGCGAGAGTCGGTACAATGAGCAGTTCTTC.

This chain uses TRBV4-3 with TRBJ1-6; no clear D. The germline V and J ends were trimmed by 2 bases and 5 bases, with 13 bases remaining between them. Germline assignment: CDR1 LGHNA and CDR2 YSLEER. There are 16 residues in the CDR3. The DNA of the CDR3 is TGCGCCAGCAGCCAATCACAAACCGCCGATAATTCACCCCTCCACTTT. Its translation: CASSQSQTADNSPLHF.

As regards this clonotype: Being one base from a much bigger clone, this may be a read error. This rearrangement joins TRBV30 to TRBJ1-5; a weak D match, TRBD1 (5 bases). The CDR3 covers 13 residues. Germline V CDR1 and CDR2: GTSNPN, SVGIG (reference sequence). This CDR3 is CAWSGDGNQRQHF. CDR3 nucleotides: TGTGCCTGGAGTGGGGACGGGAATCAGCGCCAGCATTTT. Combining the CDR3 with reference TRBV30 and TRBJ1-5 gives the whole variable domain SQTIHQWPATLVQPVGSPLSLECTVEGTSNPNLYWYRQAAGRGLQLLFYSVGIGQISSEVPQNLSASRPQDRQFILSSKKLLLSDSGFYLCAWSGDGNQRQHFGDGTRLSIL.

As regards this clonotype: This is likely a read error, given that the CDR3 carries no conserved phenylalanine or tryptophan at its end. The V call is TRBV11-2, the J call TRBJ1-5; D is perhaps TRBD1 (6 bases). This CDR3 contains 16 residues. Germline CDR1 reads SGHAT; CDR2 reads FQNNGV. The CDR3: CASSQGFTGPNQSQHL. CDR3 in DNA: TGTGCCAGCAGCCAGGGGTTTACGGGGCCCAATCAGTCCCAGCATCTT.

This clonotype was found many times. This sequence joins TRBV6-5 and TRBJ1-1; no clear D gene. V lost 5 bases to trimming and J lost 2 bases, with 12 bases between them. Germline V lookup: CDR1 MNHEY, CDR2 SVGAGI. This CDR3 contains 14 residues. Here the CDR3 DNA reads TGTGCCAGCAGTACTCCAAGGTTTAACACTGAAGCTTTCTTT. Translated: CASSTPRFNTEAFF.

The chain combines TRBV28 with TRBJ1-1; D call uncertain. The V end was cut by 1 base, the J end by 1 base, with 16 bases between. Germline V gene sequence: CDR1 MDHEN, CDR2 SYDVKM. This CDR3 is 17 amino acids long. In nucleotides, the CDR3 is TGTGCCAGCAGTTTATTCGTCACGGCTTTAGGGAACACTGAAGCTTTCTTT. This sequence encodes CASSLFVTALGNTEAFF.

This clonotype was detected many times. This chain uses TRBV6-2 or TRBV6-3 with TRBJ2-4; no definite D call. This CDR3 comprises 15 residues. Germline CDR1 is MNHEY and CDR2 is SVGEGT. V lost 3 bases, J lost 3 bases, and 12 bases lay in between. This chain's CDR3 is CASSYRGTIKNIQYF. Written as DNA, the CDR3 is TGTGCCAGCAGTTATCGAGGAACCATCAAAAACATTCAGTACTTC.